This T cell receptor (beta chain) emerged from a study of T cell responses to AZD1222 COVID-19 vaccine. Second-dose timings of about 4 or about 12 weeks were pooled. General study points: A reported finding is that nearly half of spike-specific TCRs target unmutated variant regions. Receipt of two AZD1222 doses was followed by a rise in Spike-specific TCR breadth and depth. Females outnumbered males among donors, who were mostly white British; clonal diversity was possibly underestimated.

Regarding this clone: What it recognizes is unknown.

The repertoire was sequenced with immunoSEQ multiplex PCR; TCRdb's copy has only in-frame clones and lacks some. The top ten clones hold approximately 5% of a sample with about 89,000 clones, approximately 91% of them seen once. The CDR3 runs to 15 residues. Germline values: CDR1 SGHRS, CDR2 YFSETQ. V lost 0 bases, J lost 4 bases, and 13 bases lay in between. The clonotype comes from an adult who received the AZD1222 COVID-19 vaccine. Sequencing used peripheral blood, obtained 28 days after the second AZD1222 dose. The gene calls are TRBV5-1 and TRBJ1-2; D remains unclear. The CDR3 protein is CASSLVQPLGYGYTF. CDR3 sequence (DNA): TGCGCCAGCAGCTTGGTACAGCCCCTTGGCTATGGCTACACCTTC.